The next 9 T cell receptor beta chains were all read from a single sample in a study of T-cell memory formation after mild COVID-19. TCRdb fed the 5' RACE reads into MiXCR, producing one record per CDR3 protein. The table includes more than 250,000 distinct CDR3 sequences, about 16% detected once. What was sequenced was PBMCs or a T cell subset sorted from them (not recorded which). The origin of the receptors is a man aged 18 to 29 who had mild COVID-19 (a few samples of this study predate the infection). Cell type and time point are not known.

At least ten counts were recorded for this clonotype. The chain has TRBV5-1 and TRBJ2-5, with a tentative D call TRBD2 (5 bases). The CDR3 covers 14 residues. The germline V gene encodes CDR1 SGHRS and CDR2 YFSETQ. V gave up 4 bases and J gave up 2 bases, with 12 bases separating them. The DNA of the CDR3 is TGCGCCAGCAGCCGCGGACTCCTACAAGAGACCCAGTACTTC. It specifies CASSRGLLQETQYF.

There are a few counts of this clonotype. The chain is built from TRBV7-2 and TRBJ1-3, with D unclear. Trimming took off 5 bases at V and 0 bases at J, with 8 bases between the two ends. Germline V gene lookup returns CDR1 SGHTA and CDR2 FQGNSA. The CDR3 length is 14 residues. CDR3 nucleotides: TGTGCCAGCAGCCAAGGGAACTCTGGAAACACCATATATTTT. Its protein product is CASSQGNSGNTIYF.

The J gene is TRBJ2-5, the V gene TRBV5-1, with TRBD1 identical over 9 bases. The CDR3 has 14 amino acids. Germline V CDR1 and CDR2: SGHRS, YFSETQ. The J segment lost 1 base and the V segment lost 6 bases, leaving 4 bases of the junction unmatched. The CDR3 DNA reads as TGCGCCAGCACCCGGGACAGGGTCCAAGAGACCCAGTACTTC. Encoded protein: CASTRDRVQETQYF.

J is TRBJ2-5 and V is TRBV28, with D uncertain. The V and J ends lost 6 bases and 0 bases respectively, with 11 bases between them. Per germline, CDR1 MDHEN and CDR2 SYDVKM. The CDR3 runs to 14 residues. The CDR3 is CASRQTVDQETQYF. CDR3 sequence (DNA): TGTGCCAGCAGGCAGACCGTCGACCAAGAGACCCAGTACTTC.

This clonotype has more than one count but fewer than ten. This chain connects TRBV7-2 to TRBJ2-1; 7 nucleotides match TRBD2. The CDR3 is made up of 15 amino acids. Germline values: CDR1 SGHTA, CDR2 FQGNSA. Trimming removed 6 bases from V and 3 bases from J; junction bases left unmatched: 8. CDR3 nucleotides: TGTGCCAGCAGTTCTGAGCGGGGCCGCTACAATGAGCAGTTCTTC. This sequence encodes CASSSERGRYNEQFF.

The genes are TRBV20-1 and TRBJ1-5; 10 bases align to TRBD1. The V segment lost 5 bases and the J segment 11 bases; nucleotides outside the gene matches: 18. CDR1 is DFQATT and CDR2 is SNEGSKA in the germline V gene (reference sequence). The CDR3 contains 16 residues. The CDR3 region has the DNA TGCAGTGCTGGCCGCGGACAGGGGGTCTCTCAGTCCACCCAGCATTTT. As protein: CSAGRGQGVSQSTQHF.

By proportion, this clonotype is medium-sized (0.01 to 0.1%). The J gene is TRBJ2-7, the V gene TRBV7-8; no clear D gene. Germline-derived CDR1 and CDR2 are SGHVS and FQNEAQ. V was shortened by 0 bases and J by 3 bases, with 15 bases between the two germline ends. This CDR3 is 16 amino acids long. CDR3 sequence: CASSLALDPSGYEQYF. The CDR3 nucleotides are TGTGCCAGCAGCTTAGCGCTCGACCCCTCGGGCTACGAGCAGTACTTC.

In DNA form, the CDR3 reads TGTGCCAGTAGTATCTCTGCCACTGAAGCTTTCTTT. Encoded protein: CASSISATEAFF. This chain connects TRBV19 to TRBJ1-1; D uncertain. The CDR3 extends over 12 amino acids. The V gene's germline CDR1 is LNHDA and CDR2 SQIVND (reference sequence). Deletions cut 3 bases from V and 4 bases from J, with 6 bases between.

The genes are TRBV2 and TRBJ1-3; 9 positions match TRBD1. In germline, CDR1 is SNHLY, CDR2 FYNNEI. The CDR3 contains 14 residues. V shed 7 bases and J 2 bases; nucleotides not matched to a gene: 3. The CDR3 DNA sequence: TGTGCCAGCAACAGACAGGGGGCTGGAAACACCATATATTTT. Protein product: CASNRQGAGNTIYF.